This TCR beta chain is from a study of blood T cell repertoires in COVID-19. Whole-study context: Some COVID-19 samples were acute and others convalescent; all came from the United States, Italy and Spain. PBMCs, B-cell-depleted T cells, or T cells provided the cDNA or gDNA that made up the material.

The CDR3 has 17 amino acids. V shed 8 bases, J shed 0 bases, and the junction held 9 bases outside the gene matches. The germline CDR1 and CDR2 sequences are SQVTM and ANQGSEA. This clone appeared a few times. The assay was immunoSEQ multiplex PCR, and TCRdb's table has in-frame clones only and misses some. The table has 75,000 to 100,000 clones, approximately 82% seen once; the top ten hold 21%. Material: peripheral blood. The clonotype was recovered from a human donor in a cohort sampled during active COVID-19. This chain joins TRBV29-1 and TRBJ2-1, with 14 bases that match TRBD2. CDR3: CSSRGLAGASSYNEQFF. The CDR3 nucleotides read TGCAGCTCCCGGGGACTAGCGGGGGCTAGCTCCTACAATGAGCAGTTCTTC.